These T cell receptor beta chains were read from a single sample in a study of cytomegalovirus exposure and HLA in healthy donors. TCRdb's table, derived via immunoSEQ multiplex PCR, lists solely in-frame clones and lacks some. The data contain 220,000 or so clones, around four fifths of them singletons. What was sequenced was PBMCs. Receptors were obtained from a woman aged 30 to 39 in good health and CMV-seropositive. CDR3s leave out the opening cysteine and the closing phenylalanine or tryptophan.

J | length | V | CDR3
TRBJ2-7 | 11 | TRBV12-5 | ASGTSNRLKQY
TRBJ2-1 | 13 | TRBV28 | ASRTKRESYNEQF
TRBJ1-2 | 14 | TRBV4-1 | ASSQDPGQGVYGYT
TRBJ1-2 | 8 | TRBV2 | ASRGTDYT
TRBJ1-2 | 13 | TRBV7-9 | ASFPGTASNYGYT
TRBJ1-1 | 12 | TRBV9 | ASTPGIGNTEAF
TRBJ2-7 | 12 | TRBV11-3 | ASSTRDGPYEQY
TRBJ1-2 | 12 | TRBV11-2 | ASSLVAEGVGYT
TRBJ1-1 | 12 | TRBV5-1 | ASSLAGGNTEAF
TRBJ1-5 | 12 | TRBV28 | ASSFGGGDQPQH
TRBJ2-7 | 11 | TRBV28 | ASSSHPSYEQY
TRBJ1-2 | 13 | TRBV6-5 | ASSYSPGTGHGYT
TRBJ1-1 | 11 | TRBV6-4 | ASRLQSNTEAF
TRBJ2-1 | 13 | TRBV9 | ASSVGTNHFNEQF
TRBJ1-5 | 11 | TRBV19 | ASSIVYDQPQH